Below, one T cell receptor beta chain is given with its context. What it recognizes is unknown. This specimen belongs to a study of monozygotic twins with inflammatory bowel disease. With the 5' RACE reads reprocessed, TCRdb shows one record per CDR3 protein and no DNA. The ten most abundant clones cover 1.5% to 2% of a sample with 190,000 or so distinct CDR3 sequences. This CDR3 comprises 14 residues. Germline V gene sequence: CDR1 KGHDR, CDR2 SFDVKD. Study results and caveats: The authors note that differing immunosuppressive treatments may have added variability to patient repertoires.

Sequencing was performed on blood. The chain combines TRBV24-1 with TRBJ2-2; TCRdb's D call of TRBD1 is untestable without DNA. This clonotype was obtained from a human donor with ulcerative colitis or Crohn's disease, or a healthy co-twin of an affected twin (not recorded which). CDR3 region: CATSGTHGTGELFF.